These 13 T cell receptor beta chains share one sample of origin, sequenced in a study of T cell responses to AZD1222 COVID-19 vaccine. Sequenced by immunoSEQ multiplex PCR; TCRdb stores in-frame clones only, minus some. The profile shows some 180,000 clones, 85% to 95% of them singletons. Here the sequenced sample was peripheral blood, taken on day 0 of AZD1222 vaccination. These receptors all stem from an adult in good health.

The count of this clone is one. The junction departs from the called germline gene at one end, perhaps through a read error. The rearrangement uses TRBV6-1 and TRBJ1-3; weak D call: TRBD1 (6 bases). The CDR3 is made up of 19 amino acids. The germline V gene has CDR1 MNHNS and CDR2 SASEGT. The CDR3, as DNA: TGTGCCAGCAGCGAAGTATATATCGTGGGGGCAACCTCTGGAAACACCATATATTTT. Translated: CASSEVYIVGATSGNTIYF.

This sequence joins TRBV4-1 and TRBJ1-2, with 10 bases matching TRBD1. V shed 4 bases and J 0 bases; nucleotides not matched to a gene: 2. Germline values: CDR1 MGHRA, CDR2 YSYEKL. This CDR3 has 15 residues. Written as DNA, the CDR3 is TGCGCCAGCAGCCTGGGACAGGGGTCTAACTATGGCTACACCTTC. Residues: CASSLGQGSNYGYTF.

This clone has more than one count but fewer than ten. This specimen includes other DNA sequences encoding the same CDR3. CDR3 DNA sequence: TGTGCCAGCAGTGACTCGACTAGCGGGAGCAATGAGCAGTTCTTC. It yields the protein CASSDSTSGSNEQFF. This chain links TRBV6-4 with TRBJ2-1, with 12 bases fitting TRBD2. Germline CDR1 MRHNA, CDR2 SNTAGT. The V gene end was trimmed by 0 bases and the J gene end by 6 bases; junction bases not matched to a gene: 0. The CDR3 spans 15 residues.

This clone showed up just a few times. The chain links TRBV6-5 to TRBJ1-2, with no clear D. V lost 8 bases to trimming and J lost 8 bases, with 18 bases between them. The CDR3 loop spans 13 amino acids. CDR1 and CDR2 from the germline V gene are MNHEY and SVGAGI. CDR3 sequence: CASARPPARGYTF. In nucleotides, the CDR3 is TGTGCCAGCGCCCGCCCACCGGCGCGGGGCTACACCTTC.

The V call is TRBV19, the J call TRBJ1-1, with unresolved D. The V end was cut by 7 bases, the J end by 1 base, with 10 bases between. The length of the CDR3 is 13 residues. Per the germline V gene, CDR1 is LNHDA and CDR2 is SQIVND (reference sequence). CDR3 nucleotide sequence: TGTGCCAGTACGAGGTTGGAGAACACTGAAGCTTTCTTT. It specifies CASTRLENTEAFF.

This clone has only a few counts. The V call is TRBV19, the J call TRBJ2-7; D uncertain. The CDR3 is 16 residues long. V was shortened by 6 bases and J by 0 bases, with 18 bases between the two germline ends. Germline V CDR1 and CDR2: LNHDA, SQIVND (reference sequence). The CDR3 region is CASSLSTSSSSYEQYF. CDR3 nucleotides: TGTGCCAGTAGCCTGTCTACGAGCTCGAGCTCCTACGAGCAGTACTTC.

In this sample, this clone turned up once. This chain joins TRBV7-2 and TRBJ2-1; D may be TRBD1 (5 bases). The CDR3 covers 13 residues. Germline values: CDR1 SGHTA, CDR2 FQGNSA. V was cut by 8 bases and J by 4 bases, with 12 bases left in between. CDR3 in DNA: TGTGCCAGCTGCAGGGTGAGGTACAATGAGCAGTTCTTC. The encoded protein is CASCRVRYNEQFF.

The chain has TRBV19 and TRBJ1-2; D remains ambiguous. V shed 1 base and J shed 5 bases, with 8 bases lying between them. Per the germline V gene, CDR1 is LNHDA and CDR2 is SQIVND (reference sequence). The CDR3 spans 13 residues. CDR3 sequence: CASSIAASYGYTF. The CDR3 nucleotides are TGTGCCAGTAGTATAGCGGCGTCTTATGGCTACACCTTC. The variable domain in full, with the rest retrieved from reference TRBV19 and TRBJ1-2, is DGGITQSPKYLFRKEGQNVTLSCEQNLNHDAMYWYRQDPGQGLRLIYYSQIVNDFQKGDIAEGYSVSREKKESFPLTVTSAQKNPTAFYLCASSIAASYGYTFGSGTRLTVV.

The V call is TRBV3-1 (or the pseudogene TRBV3-2), the J call TRBJ2-2; D ambiguous. The CDR3 is made up of 13 amino acids. CDR1 and CDR2 from the germline V gene are LGHDT and YNNKEL (reference sequence). V gave up 1 base and J gave up 5 bases, with 5 bases separating them. This CDR3 reads CASSQGWTGELFF. The CDR3 DNA sequence: TGTGCCAGCAGCCAAGGGTGGACCGGGGAGCTGTTTTTT.

The V gene is TRBV9, the J gene TRBJ2-1; the match to TRBD2 covers 13 bases. This CDR3 has 15 residues. V lost 2 bases to trimming and J lost 6 bases; unmatched junction nucleotides: 2. CDR1 and CDR2 from the germline V gene are SGDLS and YYNGEE. This chain's CDR3 is CASSVTSGGGNEQFF. In DNA form, the CDR3 reads TGTGCCAGCAGCGTTACTAGCGGGGGGGGCAATGAGCAGTTCTTC.

The chain is built from TRBV30 and TRBJ1-1; D is unresolved. The CDR3 contains 15 residues. V lost 2 bases and J 10 bases, leaving 23 bases between the germline ends. Germline V CDR1 and CDR2: GTSNPN, SVGIG (reference sequence). CDR3 amino acids: CAWSSFSGRSRAAFF. The CDR3 DNA is TGTGCCTGGAGTAGTTTCTCCGGACGGAGCCGCGCAGCTTTCTTT.

The sample holds one count of this clone. The CDR3 nucleotides are TGTGCCAGCAGCTCTCTACCGGACAGAAGTCATGGCTACACCTTC. Translation gives CASSSLPDRSHGYTF. The chain is built from TRBV5-6 and TRBJ1-2; D may be TRBD1 (6 bases). Germline CDR1 is SGHDT and CDR2 is YYEEEE. The V gene lost 3 bases and the J gene lost 6 bases, with 18 bases spanning the gap. The CDR3 is 15 amino acids.

The V gene is TRBV2, the J gene TRBJ1-1; D may be TRBD1 (5 bases). Germline CDR1 reads SNHLY; CDR2 reads FYNNEI. The CDR3 has 14 residues. Deletions cut 4 bases from V and 5 bases from J, with 14 bases between. This chain's CDR3 is CASSVTEGETEAFF. In DNA, the CDR3 is TGTGCCAGCAGTGTGACAGAGGGAGAGACTGAAGCTTTCTTT. Variable domain in full (rest from reference TRBV2 and TRBJ1-1): EPEVTQTPSHQVTQMGQEVILRCVPISNHLYFYWYRQILGQKVEFLVSFYNNEISEKSEIFDDQFSVERPDGSNFTLKIRSTKLEDSAMYFCASSVTEGETEAFFGQGTRLTVV.